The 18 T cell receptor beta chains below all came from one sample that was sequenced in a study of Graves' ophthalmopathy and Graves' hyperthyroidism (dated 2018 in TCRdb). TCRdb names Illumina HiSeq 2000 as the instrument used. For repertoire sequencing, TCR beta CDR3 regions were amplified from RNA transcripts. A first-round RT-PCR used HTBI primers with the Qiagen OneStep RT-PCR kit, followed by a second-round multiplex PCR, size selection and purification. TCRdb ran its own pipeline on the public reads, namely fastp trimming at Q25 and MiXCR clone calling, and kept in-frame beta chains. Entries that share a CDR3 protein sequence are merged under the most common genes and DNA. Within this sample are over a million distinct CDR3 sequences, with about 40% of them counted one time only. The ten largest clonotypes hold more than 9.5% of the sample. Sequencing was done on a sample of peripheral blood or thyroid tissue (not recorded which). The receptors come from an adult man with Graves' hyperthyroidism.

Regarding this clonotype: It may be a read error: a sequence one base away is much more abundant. The CDR3 region is CSVGVGNQETQYF. DNA of the CDR3: TGCAGCGTTGGGGTAGGGAACCAAGAGACCCAGTACTTC. J is TRBJ2-5 and V is TRBV29-1; the D is unclear. Germline lookup yields CDR1 SQVTM and CDR2 ANQGSEA. The V and J ends lost 4 bases and 0 bases respectively, with 9 bases between them. This CDR3 is built from 13 residues.

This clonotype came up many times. The CDR3 is CASSLLVRKNQPQHF. The CDR3 nucleotides are TGTGCCAGCAGCTTATTGGTGCGGAAAAATCAGCCCCAGCATTTT. The chain is built from TRBV7-9 and TRBJ1-5; no firm D call. The CDR3 is 15 residues long. The V gene lost 2 bases and the J gene lost 4 bases, with 12 bases spanning the gap. The V gene's germline CDR1 is SEHNR and CDR2 FQNEAQ (reference sequence).

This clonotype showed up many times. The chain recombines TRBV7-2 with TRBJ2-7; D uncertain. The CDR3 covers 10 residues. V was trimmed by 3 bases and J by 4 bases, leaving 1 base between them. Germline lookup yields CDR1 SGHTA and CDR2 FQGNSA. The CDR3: CASSLYEQYF. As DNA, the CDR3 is TGTGCCAGCAGCTTGTACGAGCAGTACTTC. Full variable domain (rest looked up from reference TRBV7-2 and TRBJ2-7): GAGVSQSPSNKVTEKGKDVELRCDPISGHTALYWYRQSLGQGLEFLIYFQGNSAPDKSGLPSDRFSAERTGGSVSTLTIQRTQQEDSAVYLCASSLYEQYFGPGTRLTVT.

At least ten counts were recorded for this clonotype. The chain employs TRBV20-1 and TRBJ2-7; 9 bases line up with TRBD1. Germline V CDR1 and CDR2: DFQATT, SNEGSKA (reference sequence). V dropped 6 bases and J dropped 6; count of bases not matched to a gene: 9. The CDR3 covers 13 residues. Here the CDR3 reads CSARDRVTSEQYF. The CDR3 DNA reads TGCAGTGCCAGGGACAGGGTGACTTCCGAGCAGTACTTC.

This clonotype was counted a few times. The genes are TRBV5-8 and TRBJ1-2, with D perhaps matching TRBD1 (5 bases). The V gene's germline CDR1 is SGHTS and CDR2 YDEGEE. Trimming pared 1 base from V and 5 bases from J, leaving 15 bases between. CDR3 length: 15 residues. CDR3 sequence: CASSLLGATGYGYTF. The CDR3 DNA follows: TGTGCCAGCAGCTTGTTAGGGGCAACGGGATATGGCTACACCTTC. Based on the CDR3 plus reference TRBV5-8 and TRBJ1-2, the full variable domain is EAGVTQSPTHLIKTRGQQATLRCSPISGHTSVYWYQQALGLGLQFLLWYDEGEERNRGNFPPRFSGRQFPNYSSELNVNALELEDSALYLCASSLLGATGYGYTFGSGTRLTVV.

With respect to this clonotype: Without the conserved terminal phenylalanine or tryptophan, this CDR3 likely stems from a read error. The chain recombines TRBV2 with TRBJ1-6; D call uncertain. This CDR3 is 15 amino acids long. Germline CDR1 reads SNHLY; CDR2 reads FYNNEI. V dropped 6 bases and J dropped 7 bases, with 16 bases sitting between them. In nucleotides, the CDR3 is TGTGCCAGCAGCCTAGACTCCCTCGGGAATTCACCCCTCCACTGT. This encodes CASSLDSLGNSPLHC.

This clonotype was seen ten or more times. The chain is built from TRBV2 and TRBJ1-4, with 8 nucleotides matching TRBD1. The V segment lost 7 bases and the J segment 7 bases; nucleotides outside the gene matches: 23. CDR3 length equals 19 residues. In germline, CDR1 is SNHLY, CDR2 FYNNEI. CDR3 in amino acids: CASTATVFVGQGGSEKLFF. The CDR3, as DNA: TGTGCCAGCACTGCGACGGTTTTTGTCGGACAGGGTGGGAGTGAAAAACTGTTTTTT.

CDR3 sequence: CASSVDVSSYNSPLHF. The CDR3 DNA sequence: TGTGCCAGCAGCGTAGATGTGAGCTCCTATAATTCACCCCTCCACTTT. The chain uses TRBV9 and TRBJ1-6; D unclear. This CDR3 spans 16 amino acids. CDR1 is SGDLS, CDR2 YYNGEE, per germline. The V and J ends lost 0 bases and 0 bases respectively, with 7 bases between them.

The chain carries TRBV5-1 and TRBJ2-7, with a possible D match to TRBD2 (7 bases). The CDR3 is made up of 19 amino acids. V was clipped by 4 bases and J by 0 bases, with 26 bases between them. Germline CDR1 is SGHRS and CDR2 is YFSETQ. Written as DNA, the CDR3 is TGCGCCAGCAGCCAGTGGGGGAAATCGGGGGGCGTAAGCTCCTACGAGCAGTACTTC. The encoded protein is CASSQWGKSGGVSSYEQYF.

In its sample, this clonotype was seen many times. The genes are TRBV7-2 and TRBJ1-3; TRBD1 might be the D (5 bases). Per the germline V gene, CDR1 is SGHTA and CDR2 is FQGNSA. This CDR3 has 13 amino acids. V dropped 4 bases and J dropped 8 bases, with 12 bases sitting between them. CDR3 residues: CASSWGKGYTIYF. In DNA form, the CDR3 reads TGTGCCAGCAGCTGGGGGAAGGGTTACACCATATATTTT.

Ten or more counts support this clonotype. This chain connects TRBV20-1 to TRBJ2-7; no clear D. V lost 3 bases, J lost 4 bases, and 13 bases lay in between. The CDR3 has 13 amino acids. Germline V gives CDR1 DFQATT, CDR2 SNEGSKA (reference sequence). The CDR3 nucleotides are TGCAGTGCTAGTCTACTCCAATCGTACGAGCAGTACTTC. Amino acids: CSASLLQSYEQYF.

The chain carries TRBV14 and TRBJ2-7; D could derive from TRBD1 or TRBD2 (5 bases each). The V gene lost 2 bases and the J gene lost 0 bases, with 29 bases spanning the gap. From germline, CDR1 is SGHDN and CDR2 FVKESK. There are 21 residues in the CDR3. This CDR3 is CASSQTAPGTAIHVSSYEQYF. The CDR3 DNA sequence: TGTGCCAGCAGCCAAACCGCGCCGGGGACCGCCATCCACGTAAGCTCCTACGAGCAGTACTTC.

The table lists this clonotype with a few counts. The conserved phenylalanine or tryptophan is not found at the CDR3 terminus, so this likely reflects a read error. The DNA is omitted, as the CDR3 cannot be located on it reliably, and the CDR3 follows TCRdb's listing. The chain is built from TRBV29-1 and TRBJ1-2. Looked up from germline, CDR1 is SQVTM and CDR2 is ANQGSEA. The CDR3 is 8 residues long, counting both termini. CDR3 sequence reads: CSVEVRGR.

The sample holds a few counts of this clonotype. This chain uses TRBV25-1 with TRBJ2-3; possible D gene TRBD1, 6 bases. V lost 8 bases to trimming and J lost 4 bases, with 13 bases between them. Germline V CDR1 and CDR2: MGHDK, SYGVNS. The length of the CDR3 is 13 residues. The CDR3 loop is CASCRGGADTQYF. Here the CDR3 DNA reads TGTGCCAGCTGCAGGGGTGGAGCAGATACGCAGTATTTT.

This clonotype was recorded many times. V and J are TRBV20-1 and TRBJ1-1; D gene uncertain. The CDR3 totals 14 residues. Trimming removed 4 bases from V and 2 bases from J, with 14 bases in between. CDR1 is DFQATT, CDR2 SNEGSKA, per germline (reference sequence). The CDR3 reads CSAISPTLNTEAFF. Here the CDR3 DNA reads TGCAGTGCTATCTCCCCCACGCTTAACACTGAAGCTTTCTTT.

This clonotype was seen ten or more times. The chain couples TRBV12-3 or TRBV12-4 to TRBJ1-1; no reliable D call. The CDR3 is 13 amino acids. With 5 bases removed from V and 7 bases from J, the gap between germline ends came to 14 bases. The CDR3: CASSPPGRREAFF. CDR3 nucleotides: TGTGCCAGCAGTCCCCCCGGACGACGTGAAGCTTTCTTT.

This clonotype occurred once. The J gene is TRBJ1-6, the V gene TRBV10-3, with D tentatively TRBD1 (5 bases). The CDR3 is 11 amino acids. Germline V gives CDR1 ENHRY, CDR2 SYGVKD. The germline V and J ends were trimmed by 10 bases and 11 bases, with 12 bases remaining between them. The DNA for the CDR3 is TGTGCCAGCATTGGGGGGACACCCCTCCACTTT. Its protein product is CASIGGTPLHF.

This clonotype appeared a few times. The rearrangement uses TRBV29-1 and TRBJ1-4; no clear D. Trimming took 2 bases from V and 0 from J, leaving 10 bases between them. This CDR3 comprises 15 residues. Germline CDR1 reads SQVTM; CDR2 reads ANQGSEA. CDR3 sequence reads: CSVEIQEATNEKLFF. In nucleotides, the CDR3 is TGCAGCGTTGAAATACAAGAAGCAACTAATGAAAAACTGTTTTTT.